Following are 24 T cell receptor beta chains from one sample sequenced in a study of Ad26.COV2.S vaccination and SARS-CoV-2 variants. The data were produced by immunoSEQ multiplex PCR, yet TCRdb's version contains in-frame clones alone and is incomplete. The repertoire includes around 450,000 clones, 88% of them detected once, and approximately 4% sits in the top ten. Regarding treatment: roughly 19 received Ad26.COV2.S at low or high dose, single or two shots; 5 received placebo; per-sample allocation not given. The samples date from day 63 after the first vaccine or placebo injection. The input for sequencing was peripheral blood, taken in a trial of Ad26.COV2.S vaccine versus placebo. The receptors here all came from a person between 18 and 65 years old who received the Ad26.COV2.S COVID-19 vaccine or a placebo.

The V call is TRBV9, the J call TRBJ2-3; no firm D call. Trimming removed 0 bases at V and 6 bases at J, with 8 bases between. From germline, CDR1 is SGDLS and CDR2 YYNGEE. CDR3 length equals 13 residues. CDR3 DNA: TGTGCCAGCAGCGTAGCGTCCGGTGATACGCAGTATTTT. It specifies CASSVASGDTQYF. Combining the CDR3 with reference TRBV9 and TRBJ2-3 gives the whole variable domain DSGVTQTPKHLITATGQRVTLRCSPRSGDLSVYWYQQSLDQGLQFLIQYYNGEERAKGNILERFSAQQFPDLHSELNLSSLELGDSALYFCASSVASGDTQYFGPGTRLTVL.

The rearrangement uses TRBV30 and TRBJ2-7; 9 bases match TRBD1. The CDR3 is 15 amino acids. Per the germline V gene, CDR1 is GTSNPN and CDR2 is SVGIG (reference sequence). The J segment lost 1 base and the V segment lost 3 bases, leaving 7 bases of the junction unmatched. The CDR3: CAWSMDRGLSYEQYF. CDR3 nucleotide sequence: TGTGCCTGGAGCATGGACAGGGGACTTTCCTACGAGCAGTACTTC.

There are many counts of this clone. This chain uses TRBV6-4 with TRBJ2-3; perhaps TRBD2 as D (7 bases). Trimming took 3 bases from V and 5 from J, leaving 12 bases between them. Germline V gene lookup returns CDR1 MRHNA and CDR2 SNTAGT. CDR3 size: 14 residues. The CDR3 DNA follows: TGTGCCAGCAGTGAAGGGGGGGGAGGAGATACGCAGTATTTT. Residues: CASSEGGGGDTQYF.

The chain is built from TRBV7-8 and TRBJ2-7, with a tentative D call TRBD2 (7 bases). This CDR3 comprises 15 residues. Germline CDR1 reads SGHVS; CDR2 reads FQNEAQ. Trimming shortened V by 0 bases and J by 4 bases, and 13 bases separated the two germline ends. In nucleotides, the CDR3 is TGTGCCAGCAGCTTAGCGGCGGGGGCTATTTACGAGCAGTACTTC. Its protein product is CASSLAAGAIYEQYF.

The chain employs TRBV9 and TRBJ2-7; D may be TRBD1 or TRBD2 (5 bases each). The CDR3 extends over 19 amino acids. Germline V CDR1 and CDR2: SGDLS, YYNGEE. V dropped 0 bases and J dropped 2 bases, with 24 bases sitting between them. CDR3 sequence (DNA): TGTGCCAGCAGCGTAGAGGCCGATGTCGGGACGGGCAGGACCTACGAGCAGTACTTC. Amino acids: CASSVEADVGTGRTYEQYF.

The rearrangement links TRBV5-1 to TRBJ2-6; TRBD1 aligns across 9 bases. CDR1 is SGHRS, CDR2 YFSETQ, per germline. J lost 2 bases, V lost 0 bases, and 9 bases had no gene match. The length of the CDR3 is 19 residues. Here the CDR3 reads CASSLDLATGGAGANVLTF. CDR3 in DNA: TGCGCCAGCAGCTTGGACCTCGCCACAGGGGGCGCTGGGGCCAACGTCCTGACTTTC.

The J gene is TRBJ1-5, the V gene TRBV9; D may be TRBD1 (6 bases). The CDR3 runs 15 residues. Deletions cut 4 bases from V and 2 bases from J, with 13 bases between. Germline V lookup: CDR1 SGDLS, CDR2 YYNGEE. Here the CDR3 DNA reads TGTGCCAGCAGCCCTACAGGGTTGGGCAATCAGCCCCAGCATTTT. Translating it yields CASSPTGLGNQPQHF.

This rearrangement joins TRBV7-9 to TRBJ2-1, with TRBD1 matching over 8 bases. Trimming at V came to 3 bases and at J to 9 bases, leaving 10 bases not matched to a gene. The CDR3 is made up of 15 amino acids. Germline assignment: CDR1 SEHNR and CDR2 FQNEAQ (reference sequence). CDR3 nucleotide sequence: TGTGCCAGCAGCTTCCGATCCACAGGGACAGGTGAGCAGTTCTTC. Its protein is CASSFRSTGTGEQFF.

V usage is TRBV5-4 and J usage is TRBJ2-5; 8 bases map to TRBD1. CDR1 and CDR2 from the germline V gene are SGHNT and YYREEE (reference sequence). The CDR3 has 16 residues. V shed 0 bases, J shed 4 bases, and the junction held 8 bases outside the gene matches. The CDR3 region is CASSLGQGSPAETQYF. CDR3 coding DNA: TGTGCCAGCAGCTTGGGACAGGGGTCACCGGCAGAGACCCAGTACTTC. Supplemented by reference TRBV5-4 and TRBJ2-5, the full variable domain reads ETGVTQSPTHLIKTRGQQVTLRCSSQSGHNTVSWYQQALGQGPQFIFQYYREEENGRGNFPPRFSGLQFPNYSSELNVNALELDDSALYLCASSLGQGSPAETQYFGPGTRLLVL.

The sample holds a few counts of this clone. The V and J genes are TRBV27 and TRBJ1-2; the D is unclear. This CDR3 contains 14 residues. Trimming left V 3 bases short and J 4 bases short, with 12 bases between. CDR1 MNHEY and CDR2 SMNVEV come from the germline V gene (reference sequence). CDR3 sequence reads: CASSFGLGAYGYTF. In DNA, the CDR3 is TGTGCCAGCAGTTTCGGTCTTGGCGCCTATGGCTACACCTTC.

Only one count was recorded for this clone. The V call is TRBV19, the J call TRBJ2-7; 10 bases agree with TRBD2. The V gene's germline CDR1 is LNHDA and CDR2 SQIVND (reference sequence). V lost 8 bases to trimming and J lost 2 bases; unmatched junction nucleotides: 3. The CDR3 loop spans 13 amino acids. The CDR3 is CASQLAGTYEQYF. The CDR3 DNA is TGTGCCAGTCAACTAGCGGGGACCTACGAGCAGTACTTC. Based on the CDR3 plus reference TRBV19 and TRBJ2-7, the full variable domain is DGGITQSPKYLFRKEGQNVTLSCEQNLNHDAMYWYRQDPGQGLRLIYYSQIVNDFQKGDIAEGYSVSREKKESFPLTVTSAQKNPTAFYLCASQLAGTYEQYFGPGTRLTVT.

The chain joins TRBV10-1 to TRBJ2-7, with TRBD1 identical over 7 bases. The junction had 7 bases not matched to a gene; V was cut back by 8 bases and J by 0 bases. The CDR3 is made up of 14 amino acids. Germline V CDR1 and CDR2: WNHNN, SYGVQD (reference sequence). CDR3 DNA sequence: TGCGCCAGCCTAACAGGGGTTAGCTCCTACGAGCAGTACTTC. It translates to CASLTGVSSYEQYF.

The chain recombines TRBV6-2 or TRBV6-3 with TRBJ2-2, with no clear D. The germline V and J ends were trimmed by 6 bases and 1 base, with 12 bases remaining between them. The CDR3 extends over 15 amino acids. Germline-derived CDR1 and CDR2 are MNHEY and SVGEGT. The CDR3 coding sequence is TGTGCCAGCAGCCTGGAAGGCCTGAACACCGGGGAGCTGTTTTTT. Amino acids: CASSLEGLNTGELFF.

CDR3 nucleotide sequence: TGTGCCATCAGTGAGTCCCCTGAGGGAGAAGCTTTCTTT. As protein: CAISESPEGEAFF. The V and J genes are TRBV10-3 and TRBJ1-1; D gene uncertain. The V and J ends lost 0 bases and 8 bases respectively, with 10 bases between them. This CDR3 is 13 amino acids long. Germline CDR1 and CDR2: ENHRY and SYGVKD.

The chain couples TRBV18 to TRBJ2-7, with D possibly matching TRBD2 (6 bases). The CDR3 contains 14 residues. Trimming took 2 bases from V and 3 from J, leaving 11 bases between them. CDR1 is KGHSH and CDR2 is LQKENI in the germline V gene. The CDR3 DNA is TGTGCCAGCTCACCAGGGGGGAAAAACTACGAGCAGTACTTC. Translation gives CASSPGGKNYEQYF.

The CDR3: CASNLRDSNSPLHF. Here the CDR3 DNA reads TGTGCCAGCAACCTCCGGGACAGTAATTCACCCCTCCACTTT. J is TRBJ1-6 and V is TRBV2, with 7 bases identical to TRBD1. The CDR3 consists of 14 residues. Germline V lookup: CDR1 SNHLY, CDR2 FYNNEI. Losses at the gene ends were 7 bases for V and 6 bases for J; bases not matched to a gene: 6.

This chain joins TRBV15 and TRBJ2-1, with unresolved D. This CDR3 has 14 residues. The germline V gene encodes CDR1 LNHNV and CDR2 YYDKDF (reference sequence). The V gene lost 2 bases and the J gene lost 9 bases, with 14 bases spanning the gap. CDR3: CATSRSGKYGEQFF. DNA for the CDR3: TGTGCCACCAGCAGATCCGGCAAGTACGGTGAGCAGTTCTTC.

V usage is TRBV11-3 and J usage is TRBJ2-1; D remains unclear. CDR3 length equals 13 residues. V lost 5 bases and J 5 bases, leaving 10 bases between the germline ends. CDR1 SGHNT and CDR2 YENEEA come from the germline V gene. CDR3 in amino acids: CASSIGPNNEQFF. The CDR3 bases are TGTGCCAGCAGCATAGGACCTAACAATGAGCAGTTCTTC.

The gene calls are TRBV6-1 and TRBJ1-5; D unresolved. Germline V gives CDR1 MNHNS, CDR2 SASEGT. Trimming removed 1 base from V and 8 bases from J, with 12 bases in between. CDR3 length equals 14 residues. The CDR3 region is CASSEDRSLKPQHF. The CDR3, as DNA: TGTGCCAGCAGTGAAGACCGCAGTTTGAAGCCCCAGCATTTT.

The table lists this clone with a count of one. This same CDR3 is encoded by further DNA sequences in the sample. The CDR3 loop reads CASSTQGYEQYF. The CDR3 nucleotides read TGTGCCAGCTCAACACAGGGCTACGAGCAGTACTTC. The rearrangement uses TRBV18 and TRBJ2-7; TRBD1 might be the D (6 bases). This CDR3 contains 12 residues. In germline, CDR1 is KGHSH, CDR2 LQKENI. With 5 bases removed from V and 3 bases from J, the gap between germline ends came to 8 bases. The entire variable domain, with the rest obtained from reference TRBV18 and TRBJ2-7, is as follows: NAGVMQNPRHLVRRRGQEARLRCSPMKGHSHVYWYRQLPEEGLKFMVYLQKENIIDESGMPKERFSAEFPKEGPSILRIQQVVRGDSAAYFCASSTQGYEQYFGPGTRLTVT.

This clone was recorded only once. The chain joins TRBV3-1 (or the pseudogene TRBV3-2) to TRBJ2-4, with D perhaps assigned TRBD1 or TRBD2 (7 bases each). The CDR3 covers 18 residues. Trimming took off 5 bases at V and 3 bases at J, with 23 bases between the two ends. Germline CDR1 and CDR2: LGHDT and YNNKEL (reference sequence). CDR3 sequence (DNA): TGTGCCAGCAGCACCGGGACAGTAATGACGGGGGGCAAAAACATTCAGTACTTC. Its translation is CASSTGTVMTGGKNIQYF.

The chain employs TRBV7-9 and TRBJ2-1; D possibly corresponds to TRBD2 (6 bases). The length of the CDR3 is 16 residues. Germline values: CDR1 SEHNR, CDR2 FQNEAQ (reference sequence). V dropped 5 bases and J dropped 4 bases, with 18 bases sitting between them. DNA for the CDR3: TGTGCCAGCAGCACCGCTCGGGGGAAAAAATACAATGAGCAGTTCTTC. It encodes CASSTARGKKYNEQFF.

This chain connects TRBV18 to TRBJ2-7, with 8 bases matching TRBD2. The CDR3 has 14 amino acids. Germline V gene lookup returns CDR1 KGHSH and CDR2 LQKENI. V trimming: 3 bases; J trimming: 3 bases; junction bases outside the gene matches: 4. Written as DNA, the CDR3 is TGTGCCAGCTCACCTAACGGGGGGGACTACGAGCAGTACTTC. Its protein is CASSPNGGDYEQYF. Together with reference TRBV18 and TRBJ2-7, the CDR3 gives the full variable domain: NAGVMQNPRHLVRRRGQEARLRCSPMKGHSHVYWYRQLPEEGLKFMVYLQKENIIDESGMPKERFSAEFPKEGPSILRIQQVVRGDSAAYFCASSPNGGDYEQYFGPGTRLTVT.

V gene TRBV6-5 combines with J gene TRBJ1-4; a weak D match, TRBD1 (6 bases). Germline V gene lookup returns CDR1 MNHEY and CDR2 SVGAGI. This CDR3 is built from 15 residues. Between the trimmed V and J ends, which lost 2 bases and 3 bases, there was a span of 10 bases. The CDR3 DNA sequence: TGTGCCAGCAGTTACGGGGGCCCCCCTAATGAAAAACTGTTTTTT. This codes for CASSYGGPPNEKLFF.